A single T cell receptor beta chain is shown here with its context. Assay: immunoSEQ multiplex PCR; the TCRdb copy retains only in-frame clones and omits some. The sample consists of approximately 89,000 clones, 80% of them appearing once. The V gene's germline CDR1 is SGHTS and CDR2 YDEGEE. J gave up 5 bases and V 5 bases, and 14 bases lay outside the gene matches. This CDR3 spans 16 amino acids. The data originate from a study of blood T cell repertoires in COVID-19. Sequenced sample: peripheral blood. This receptor was taken from an elderly woman with acute or convalescent COVID-19. The chain links TRBV5-8 to TRBJ2-7, with 9 bases identical to TRBD2. CDR3 nucleotide sequence: TGTGCCAGCAGACTCCACCGGGACGGCGGGGGGGACGAGCAGTACTTC. Translated: CASRLHRDGGGDEQYF.